This is a list of T cell receptor beta chains from one sample in a study of T cell responses to AZD1222 COVID-19 vaccine. The repertoire was sequenced with immunoSEQ multiplex PCR; TCRdb's copy has only in-frame clones and lacks some. The sample consists of about 110,000 clones, about four fifths of them appearing once. The sample here was peripheral blood, taken on day 0 of AZD1222 vaccination. The receptors were sampled from an adult in good health. The CDR3 runs from the conserved cysteine through the conserved F or W. A D gene is named only where the DNA matches it firmly. Expanded clones get a size class; other rows say once, few or many, or leave the size out.

>NA|TRBJ1-3|NA|TRBV7-9
TGTGCCAGCAGCTTAGACTCTGGAAACACCATATATTTT
CASSLDSGNTIYF
>NA|TRBJ1-1|NA|TRBV6-8
TGTGCCAGCACCGGGGACCCCCCGGAAAACCTTAGTATTTCGGACACTGAAGCTTTCTTT
CASTGDPPENLSISDTEAFF
>TRBD1|TRBJ2-2|NA|TRBV9
TGTGCCAGCAGCCTGCCTGACCCGGGACAGGGGGCGCGGAACACCGGGGAGCTGTTTTTT
CASSLPDPGQGARNTGELFF
>NA|TRBJ2-5|NA|TRBV27
TGTGCCAGCAATCCGCTCGATAAAAAGGAGACCCAGTACTTC
CASNPLDKKETQYF
>NA|TRBJ1-2|NA|TRBV2
TGTGCCAGCAGTGACGGACGGGACGGAAAGAAGGGCTACACCTTC
CASSDGRDGKKGYTF
>TRBD1|TRBJ2-2|NA|TRBV5-1
TGCGCCAGCAGCTTGATTGGACAGGGTGGGATCGGGGAGCTGTTTTTT
CASSLIGQGGIGELFF
>NA|TRBJ1-5|NA|TRBV19
TGTGCCAGTAGTTCAGGAGGGAACATCAATCAGCCCCAGCATTTT
CASSSGGNINQPQHF
>NA|TRBJ2-5|NA|TRBV11-3
TGTGCCAGCAGCAGCCCGGGAGAGCCCGAGACCCAGTACTTC
CASSSPGEPETQYF
>NA|TRBJ2-6|NA|TRBV18
TGTGCCAGCTCACCATTGACTAGTCTATCTGGGGCCAACGTCCTGACTTTC
CASSPLTSLSGANVLTF
>TRBD1|TRBJ1-1|NA|TRBV27
TGTGCCAGCCAATCTTCCTTGACAGGGGGCCCTGAAGCTTTCTTT
CASQSSLTGGPEAFF
>NA|TRBJ1-1|NA|TRBV11-2
TGTGCCAGCAGCCAATCGGACAGATTGAACACTGAAGCTTTCTTT
CASSQSDRLNTEAFF
>NA|TRBJ2-2|NA|TRBV27
TGTGCCAGCAGTTTCTTCCAGGGGGGTAGCGGGGAGCTGTTTTTT
CASSFFQGGSGELFF
>NA|TRBJ2-7|few|TRBV28
TGTGCCAGCACCCGGAGGGGCTACGAGCAGTACTTC
CASTRRGYEQYF
>NA|TRBJ1-1|NA|TRBV4-3
TGCGCCAGCAGCCAGCAGCAGGACAGCGCACTATGGGGAGCTTTCTTT
CASSQQQDSALWGAFF
>TRBD1|TRBJ2-7|NA|TRBV19
TGTGCCAGTAGTATTAGGCAGGGGGCCTACGAGCAGTACTTC
CASSIRQGAYEQYF
>TRBD1|TRBJ1-1|once|TRBV7-9
TGTGCCAGCAGCCCCGAGGGGTGGACAGGGGACGCTGAAGCTTTCTTT
CASSPEGWTGDAEAFF
>TRBD1|TRBJ2-2|NA|TRBV7-6
TGTGCCAGCAGGGGACAGGGGGGCACCGGGGAGCTGTTTTTT
CASRGQGGTGELFF
>TRBD1|TRBJ1-4|NA|TRBV7-8
TGTGCCAGCAGTCTTAGTCTCGGGACAGGGGATGAAAAACTGTTTTTT
CASSLSLGTGDEKLFF
>TRBD1|TRBJ1-1|NA|TRBV7-9
TGTGCCAGCAGCTCGGGACAGGGGAACACTGAAGCTTTCTTT
CASSSGQGNTEAFF
>NA|TRBJ2-7|NA|TRBV30
TGTGCCTGGAAGTTAGACAGCCAAACCTACGAGCAGTACTTC
CAWKLDSQTYEQYF
>NA|TRBJ2-7|NA|TRBV11-2
TGTGCCAGCAGCTTAGGACTAGCCTACGAGCAGTACTTC
CASSLGLAYEQYF
>NA|TRBJ1-1|once|TRBV4-3
TGCGCCAGCAGCCTTGCTTCGGGAATGAACACTGAAGCTTTCTTT
CASSLASGMNTEAFF
>NA|TRBJ1-5|once|TRBV6-1
TGTGCCAGCAGTGAACTGGGCTTATATAGCAATCAGCCCCAGCATTTT
CASSELGLYSNQPQHF
>NA|TRBJ2-1|NA|TRBV10-1
TGCGCCAGCAGTGAGTCGCTGTCCTACAATGAGCAGTTCTTC
CASSESLSYNEQFF
>NA|TRBJ2-1|NA|TRBV24-1
TGTGCCACCAGTGGAGCGGAGGACTACAATGAGCAGTTCTTC
CATSGAEDYNEQFF
>NA|TRBJ2-5|NA|TRBV7-9
TGTGCCAGCAGCTTAACGGCAGGAGAGACCCAGTACTTC
CASSLTAGETQYF
>TRBD2|TRBJ2-5|NA|TRBV24-1
TGTGCCACCAGTGGAGCGGGGGAGACCCAGTACTTC
CATSGAGETQYF
>TRBD2|TRBJ2-5|once|TRBV28
TGTGCCAGCAGTCTCACTAGCGGGAGGGCCAGCGCCCAAGAGACCCAGTACTTC
CASSLTSGRASAQETQYF
>NA|TRBJ2-5|NA|TRBV5-5
TGTGCCAGCACCGCCGGGAGTCCCCAAGTGACCCAGTACTTC
CASTAGSPQVTQYF
>NA|TRBJ1-2|NA|TRBV2
TGTGCCAGCCCTTTAGGACAGACCTATGGCTACACCTTC
CASPLGQTYGYTF
>TRBD2|TRBJ2-1|NA|TRBV28
TGTGCCAGCAGTTACCGGACTAGTGGGTCTTACAATGAGCAGTTCTTC
CASSYRTSGSYNEQFF
>TRBD2|TRBJ2-1|NA|TRBV11-2
TGTGCCAGCAGCGGGACTAGCGGGGGATCCTACAATGAGCAGTTCTTC
CASSGTSGGSYNEQFF
>TRBD1|TRBJ1-4|few|TRBV5-5
TGTGCCAGCAGCTTGGTAGGGACAGGGGAAGTAGTGAAACTGTTTTTT
CASSLVGTGEVVKLFF
>TRBD2|TRBJ2-1|NA|TRBV28
TGTGCCAGCAGTTTGCGGGGGAGTCTTGTTGAGCAGTTCTTC
CASSLRGSLVEQFF
>TRBD2|TRBJ2-7|NA|TRBV2
TGTGCCAGCAGGGGCTTAGCGGGGGGTCTTGAGCAGTACTTC
CASRGLAGGLEQYF
>NA|TRBJ2-3|few|TRBV19
TGTGCCAGTACCAAACCGGGATCCACAGCCGATACGCAGTATTTT
CASTKPGSTADTQYF
>TRBD1|TRBJ1-1|once|TRBV7-2
TGTGCCAGCAGCTGGACAGGGGCCACCCTGAACACTGAAGCTTTCTTT
CASSWTGATLNTEAFF
>TRBD1|TRBJ1-2|NA|TRBV6-2/TRBV6-3
TGTGCCAGCAGTTCTGTGGACAGGACTGGCTACACCTTC
CASSSVDRTGYTF
>NA|TRBJ2-1|NA|TRBV5-4
TGTGCCAGCAGCGCGGGACAGAGCTCCTACAATGAGCAGTTCTTC
CASSAGQSSYNEQFF
>NA|TRBJ2-1|NA|TRBV25-1
TGTGCCAGCAGTGGAGGGACACTCTACAATGAGCAGTTCTTC
CASSGGTLYNEQFF
>TRBD2|TRBJ2-7|NA|TRBV5-1
TGCGCCAGCAGCTTGGGGGAGGGCCGCTACGAGCAGTACTTC
CASSLGEGRYEQYF
>NA|TRBJ2-1|NA|TRBV12-5
TGTGCTAGTGGTTCCTACAGGGCCAGCGCCAACAATGAGCAGTTCTTC
CASGSYRASANNEQFF
>NA|TRBJ1-2|once|TRBV9
TGTGCCAGCAGCGCCCCCAATCCGGGACTACGTGAGGATGGCTACACCTTC
CASSAPNPGLREDGYTF